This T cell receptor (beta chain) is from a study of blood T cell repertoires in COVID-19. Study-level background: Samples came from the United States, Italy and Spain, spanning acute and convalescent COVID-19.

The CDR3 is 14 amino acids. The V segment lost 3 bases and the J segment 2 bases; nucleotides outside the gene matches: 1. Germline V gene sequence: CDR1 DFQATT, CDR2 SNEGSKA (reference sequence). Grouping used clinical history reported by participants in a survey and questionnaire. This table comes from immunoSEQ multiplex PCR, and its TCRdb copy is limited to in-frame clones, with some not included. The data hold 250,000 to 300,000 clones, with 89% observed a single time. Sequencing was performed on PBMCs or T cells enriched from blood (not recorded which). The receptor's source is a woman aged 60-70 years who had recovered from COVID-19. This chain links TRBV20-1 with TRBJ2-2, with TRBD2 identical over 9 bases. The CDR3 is CSASSGGNTGELFF. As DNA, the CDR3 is TGCAGTGCTAGTAGCGGGGGAAACACCGGGGAGCTGTTTTTT.